Shown below are 21 T cell receptor beta chains from a single sample sequenced in a study of T cell changes during pregnancy in multiple sclerosis. Generated by immunoSEQ multiplex PCR, the TCRdb table keeps only in-frame clones and is missing some. The repertoire has around 56,000 clones, about nine tenths of them found once; the top ten carry around 0.38%. Here the sequenced sample was CD4+ T cells from peripheral blood mononuclear cells, taken in the third trimester of pregnancy. The source of these receptors is a female donor with multiple sclerosis, enrolled in a pregnancy study.

CDR3 residues: CASSPWTGAGELFF. DNA of the CDR3: TGTGCCAGTAGTCCCTGGACAGGGGCCGGGGAGCTGTTTTTT. The chain couples TRBV19 to TRBJ2-2, with TRBD1 identical over 9 bases. Germline V gene sequence: CDR1 LNHDA, CDR2 SQIVND (reference sequence). J lost 6 bases, V lost 5 bases, and 4 bases had no gene match. This CDR3 is built from 14 residues.

This chain links TRBV2 with TRBJ2-5; 13 bases fit TRBD2. With V trimmed by 8 bases and J by 5 bases, 8 bases remained unmatched. The germline V gene has CDR1 SNHLY and CDR2 FYNNEI. This CDR3 has 15 residues. The chain's CDR3 is CASQGTSGAKETQYF. The DNA for the CDR3 is TGTGCCAGCCAGGGGACTAGCGGGGCGAAGGAGACCCAGTACTTC.

This clone was recorded a few times. The chain uses TRBV4-2 and TRBJ1-1; tentative D call: TRBD1 (6 bases). Germline CDR1 reads LGHNA; CDR2 reads YNFKEQ. Trimming took 3 bases from V and 4 from J, leaving 12 bases between them. The CDR3 is 14 amino acids. DNA of the CDR3: TGTGCCAGCAGCCACGATACAGGGCCCACTGAAGCTTTCTTT. Encoded protein: CASSHDTGPTEAFF.

The rearrangement uses TRBV5-1 and TRBJ1-1; 8 bases are shared with TRBD1. V was pared by 6 bases and J by 1 base, with 5 bases of the junction left unmatched. This CDR3 region has 14 residues. The V gene's germline CDR1 is SGHRS and CDR2 YFSETQ. The CDR3 bases are TGCGCCAGCAAGGAACAGGGGGAGAACACTGAAGCTTTCTTT. Translated: CASKEQGENTEAFF. Full variable domain (outside the CDR3, taken from reference TRBV5-1 and TRBJ1-1): KAGVTQTPRYLIKTRGQQVTLSCSPISGHRSVSWYQQTPGQGLQFLFEYFSETQRNKGNFPGRFSGRQFSNSRSEMNVSTLELGDSALYLCASKEQGENTEAFFGQGTRLTVV.

The chain joins TRBV2 to TRBJ1-3; weak D call: TRBD1 (5 bases). Trimming pared 4 bases from V and 4 bases from J, leaving 11 bases between. Germline assignment: CDR1 SNHLY and CDR2 FYNNEI. The CDR3 contains 14 residues. CDR3 region: CASSGGGEGNTIYF. The DNA for the CDR3 is TGTGCCAGCAGTGGAGGAGGGGAGGGAAACACCATATATTTT.

This chain uses TRBV4-2 with TRBJ2-2; TRBD2 matches at 7 bases. The CDR3 is 17 residues long. V lost 1 base to trimming and J lost 6 bases; unmatched junction nucleotides: 11. Germline-derived CDR1 and CDR2 are LGHNA and YNFKEQ. The CDR3 sequence: CASSQARGEGISGELFF. CDR3 DNA: TGTGCCAGCAGCCAAGCCCGGGGGGAAGGGATATCCGGGGAGCTGTTTTTT.

This rearrangement joins TRBV6-4 to TRBJ2-1; 8 nucleotides align to TRBD2. This CDR3 comprises 16 residues. CDR1 is MRHNA and CDR2 is SNTAGT in the germline V gene. V shed 3 bases, J shed 3 bases, and the junction held 7 bases outside the gene matches. As DNA, the CDR3 is TGTGCCAGCAGTGAAGGTCCGGGGGGGCGCTACAATGAGCAGTTCTTC. Translating it yields CASSEGPGGRYNEQFF.

The chain links TRBV7-3 to TRBJ1-2; no reliable D call. Per the germline V gene, CDR1 is SGHTA and CDR2 is FQGTGA. This CDR3 has 13 residues. Deletions cut 5 bases from V and 4 bases from J, with 11 bases between. DNA of the CDR3: TGTGCCAGCAGCGTTGCAGGTTCCTATGGCTACACCTTC. This codes for CASSVAGSYGYTF.

This chain links TRBV9 with TRBJ1-2; TRBD1 might be the D (5 bases). The CDR3 spans 16 residues. V lost 0 bases and J lost 8, with 20 bases in between. CDR1 SGDLS and CDR2 YYNGEE come from the germline V gene. DNA of the CDR3: TGTGCCAGCAGCGTAGGGGGTGATGCGGGGGTGGCCGGCTACACCTTC. Amino acids: CASSVGGDAGVAGYTF.

J is TRBJ2-7 and V is TRBV11-2, with TRBD2 matching 8 bases. CDR3 length: 15 residues. Germline V gene sequence: CDR1 SGHAT, CDR2 FQNNGV. V dropped 1 base and J dropped 6; count of bases not matched to a gene: 8. The CDR3 bases are TGTGCCAGCAGCTTAGGGGTTGGCGCGGGAGGCGAGCAGTACTTC. Amino acid sequence: CASSLGVGAGGEQYF.

The V gene is TRBV9, the J gene TRBJ2-7; no clear D gene. The CDR3 sequence is 16 residues long. V gave up 0 bases and J gave up 0 bases, with 13 bases separating them. CDR1 and CDR2 from the germline V gene are SGDLS and YYNGEE. CDR3 nucleotide sequence: TGTGCCAGCAGCGTAGGAGACATTCCAAGCTCCTACGAGCAGTACTTC. Protein: CASSVGDIPSSYEQYF.

This chain connects TRBV14 to TRBJ2-1; D is possibly TRBD2 (5 bases). The germline V and J ends were trimmed by 0 bases and 0 bases, with 9 bases remaining between them. Per germline, CDR1 SGHDN and CDR2 FVKESK. CDR3 length: 16 residues. The CDR3 nucleotides are TGTGCCAGCAGCCAAGAGACTAAGCTCTCCTACAATGAGCAGTTCTTC. This gives the protein CASSQETKLSYNEQFF.

The gene calls are TRBV19 and TRBJ1-1; D gene ambiguous. V was shortened by 2 bases and J by 1 base, with 5 bases between the two germline ends. The CDR3 spans 13 residues. Germline V gene lookup returns CDR1 LNHDA and CDR2 SQIVND (reference sequence). CDR3 protein: CASSIRENTEAFF. The CDR3 DNA is TGTGCCAGTAGTATACGGGAGAACACTGAAGCTTTCTTT.

This clone was observed once. The chain joins TRBV19 to TRBJ1-5; tentative D call: TRBD1 (6 bases). Germline CDR1 LNHDA, CDR2 SQIVND (reference sequence). CDR3 length: 15 residues. The V gene lost 2 bases and the J gene lost 2 bases, with 10 bases spanning the gap. The CDR3: CASSISRQGNQPQHF. CDR3 nucleotide sequence: TGTGCCAGTAGTATATCCCGACAGGGCAATCAGCCCCAGCATTTT.

J is TRBJ2-3 and V is TRBV5-6; the match to TRBD2 covers 8 bases. The trim removed 5 bases at V and 7 bases at J, leaving 6 bases unmatched. Germline-derived CDR1 and CDR2 are SGHDT and YYEEEE. This CDR3 spans 13 amino acids. Written as DNA, the CDR3 is TGTGCCAGCAGTAGCGGGACGTCCTATACGCAGTATTTT. This codes for CASSSGTSYTQYF.

The V gene is TRBV11-3, the J gene TRBJ2-3; maybe TRBD1 (6 bases). Trimming cost V 4 bases and J 11 bases, with 16 bases left between them. Germline V gene lookup returns CDR1 SGHNT and CDR2 YENEEA. This CDR3 contains 13 residues. The chain's CDR3 is CASSSQDRHWQYF. As DNA, the CDR3 is TGTGCCAGCAGCTCCCAGGACAGACATTGGCAGTATTTT.

J is TRBJ1-2 and V is TRBV9; possibly TRBD1 for D (5 bases). V lost 0 bases and J 4 bases, leaving 13 bases between the germline ends. This CDR3 is 15 amino acids long. Germline CDR1 SGDLS, CDR2 YYNGEE. The CDR3 protein is CASSVDGGRSYGYTF. Written as DNA, the CDR3 is TGTGCCAGCAGCGTAGACGGGGGAAGGAGCTATGGCTACACCTTC.

The chain employs TRBV5-1 and TRBJ2-1, with TRBD1 matching 8 bases. Germline trimming cut 5 bases from V and 6 bases from J; bases unmatched to any gene: 10. Germline lookup yields CDR1 SGHRS and CDR2 YFSETQ. The CDR3 runs 15 residues. The CDR3 loop reads CASRTGTGSTNEQFF. The CDR3 DNA reads as TGCGCCAGCAGAACCGGGACAGGAAGTACCAATGAGCAGTTCTTC.

The V and J genes are TRBV4-2 and TRBJ1-2, with a possible D match to TRBD1 (6 bases). The germline V and J ends were trimmed by 0 bases and 4 bases, with 21 bases remaining between them. CDR3 length: 18 residues. CDR1 is LGHNA, CDR2 YNFKEQ, per germline. CDR3 loop: CASSQDSGQRLGAYGYTF. The DNA for the CDR3 is TGTGCCAGCAGCCAAGATTCGGGACAAAGGTTAGGTGCCTATGGCTACACCTTC.

V and J are TRBV6-1 and TRBJ1-1, with D perhaps TRBD1 (5 bases). The germline V gene encodes CDR1 MNHNS and CDR2 SASEGT. V was shortened by 4 bases and J by 1 base, with 13 bases between the two germline ends. This CDR3 is built from 15 residues. Written as DNA, the CDR3 is TGTGCCAGCAGTGTGGGACTGGGGTGGAACACTGAAGCTTTCTTT. Its protein is CASSVGLGWNTEAFF.

CDR3 in DNA: TGTGCCAGCAGCTCAAGTGCAGGGCCCTCCTACGAGCAGTACTTC. It codes for CASSSSAGPSYEQYF. The rearrangement uses TRBV5-5 and TRBJ2-7; D may be TRBD1 (5 bases). Looked up from germline, CDR1 is SGHKS and CDR2 is YYEKEE (reference sequence). The CDR3 extends over 15 amino acids. Deletions cut 3 bases from V and 0 bases from J, with 13 bases between.